Listed below are T cell receptor beta chains from one sample, sequenced in a study of Ad26.COV2.S vaccination and SARS-CoV-2 variants. Profiling relied on immunoSEQ multiplex PCR, and the TCRdb table lists in-frame clones only, not all of them. The sample consists of about 350,000 clones, around 89% of them appearing once. Sample: peripheral blood, taken in a trial of Ad26.COV2.S vaccine versus placebo. These receptors were collected from a person aged 18 to 65 who received the Ad26.COV2.S COVID-19 vaccine or a placebo. The CDR3 runs from the conserved cysteine through the conserved F or W. D genes are given only for firm matches. Clone size appears in some rows only: once, few, many, or a class for an expanded clone.

D gene | J gene | V gene | CDR3 length | clone size | CDR3 protein | CDR3 DNA
TRBD1 | TRBJ2-5 | TRBV18 | 15 | . | CASSPSRDSQETQYF | TGTGCCAGCTCACCGAGCCGGGACAGTCAAGAGACCCAGTACTTC
TRBD2 | TRBJ2-7 | TRBV11-2 | 17 | . | CASSPTAGTSGIYEQYF | TGTGCCAGCAGCCCGACGGCCGGGACTAGCGGAATCTACGAGCAGTACTTC
TRBD1 | TRBJ2-4 | TRBV3-1/TRBV3-2 | 16 | . | CASSQSTGYSRNIQYF | TGTGCCAGCAGCCAATCGACAGGGTATTCTAGAAACATTCAGTACTTC
TRBD1 | TRBJ2-7 | TRBV10-1 | 15 | . | CASSEFGTATYEQYF | TGCGCCAGCAGTGAGTTTGGGACAGCGACCTACGAGCAGTACTTC
TRBD1 | TRBJ1-1 | TRBV4-3 | 17 | . | CASSQGTGSAGDTEAFF | TGCGCCAGCAGCCAAGGGACAGGGAGCGCCGGGGACACTGAAGCTTTCTTT
. | TRBJ2-7 | TRBV11-2 | 14 | . | CASSGRGSRYEQYF | TGTGCCAGCAGCGGTCGGGGGTCGAGGTACGAGCAGTACTTC
. | TRBJ2-1 | TRBV15 | 14 | . | CATSRVRAANEQFF | TGTGCCACCAGCAGAGTACGGGCAGCCAATGAGCAGTTCTTC
. | TRBJ2-5 | TRBV7-9 | 14 | . | CASSSSNRVETQYF | TGTGCCAGCAGCTCAAGTAACAGGGTAGAGACCCAGTACTTC
. | TRBJ2-3 | TRBV3-1/TRBV3-2 | 12 | . | CASSQEGDTQYF | TGTGCCAGCAGCCAAGAGGGAGATACGCAGTATTTT
. | TRBJ2-7 | TRBV3-1/TRBV3-2 | 16 | . | CASSPKEGQRTYEQYF | TGTGCCAGCAGCCCAAAAGAAGGACAGAGAACCTACGAGCAGTACTTC
. | TRBJ2-7 | TRBV29-1 | 14 | . | CSVEGSGDTYEQYF | TGCAGCGTTGAAGGTTCCGGGGACACCTACGAGCAGTACTTC
TRBD2 | TRBJ2-1 | TRBV28 | 15 | . | CASSLRAGEDHEQFF | TGTGCCAGCAGTTTGAGGGCGGGAGAGGACCATGAGCAGTTCTTC
. | TRBJ2-7 | TRBV18 | 15 | . | CASSPPGLRDYEQYF | TGTGCCAGCTCACCACCGGGGCTCAGGGATTACGAGCAGTACTTC
TRBD2 | TRBJ2-1 | TRBV11-2 | 15 | . | CASSLALAGGIEQFF | TGTGCCAGCAGCTTAGCACTAGCGGGAGGTATTGAGCAGTTCTTC
TRBD2 | TRBJ2-1 | TRBV10-3 | 15 | . | CAIRAASGGDNEQFF | TGTGCCATCAGAGCGGCTAGCGGGGGGGACAATGAGCAGTTCTTC
. | TRBJ2-5 | TRBV7-2 | 15 | . | CASSLFSTGRETQYF | TGTGCCAGCAGCTTATTTTCTACGGGGAGAGAGACCCAGTACTTC
. | TRBJ1-3 | TRBV30 | 12 | . | CAWRGSGNTIYF | TGTGCCTGGCGGGGTTCTGGAAACACCATATATTTT
. | TRBJ2-7 | TRBV14 | 15 | . | CASSPLGGITYEQYF | TGTGCCAGCAGCCCCCTCGGGGGAATCACCTACGAGCAGTACTTC
TRBD2 | TRBJ2-7 | TRBV5-1 | 15 | . | CASSAWTSGSYEQYF | TGCGCCAGCAGCGCGTGGACTAGCGGATCCTACGAGCAGTACTTC
TRBD1 | TRBJ1-1 | TRBV19 | 15 | . | CASSMAGTGNTEAFF | TGTGCCAGTAGTATGGCCGGGACAGGGAACACTGAAGCTTTCTTT
TRBD1 | TRBJ2-7 | TRBV7-9 | 14 | . | CASSSRTGNPEQYF | TGTGCCAGCAGCTCCCGGACAGGGAACCCTGAGCAGTACTTC
. | TRBJ1-3 | TRBV5-4 | 17 | . | CASSLGGTGPSGNTIYF | TGTGCCAGCAGCTTGGGCGGGACTGGACCCTCTGGAAACACCATATATTTT
. | TRBJ1-1 | TRBV30 | 13 | . | CAWSRLSNTEAFF | TGTGCCTGGAGTAGGCTGTCGAACACTGAAGCTTTCTTT
TRBD2 | TRBJ2-1 | TRBV28 | 15 | once | CASSLHASGNNEQFF | TGTGCCAGCAGTTTACATGCTAGCGGAAACAATGAGCAGTTCTTC
TRBD1 | TRBJ1-3 | TRBV24-1 | 16 | . | CATSDPQGSSGNTIYF | TGTGCCACCAGCGACCCACAGGGGAGCTCTGGAAACACCATATATTTT
. | TRBJ1-2 | TRBV10-2 | 14 | . | CASSESEQRYGYTF | TGCGCCAGCAGTGAGTCGGAACAGCGCTATGGCTACACCTTC
. | TRBJ1-1 | TRBV6-5 | 15 | . | CASREDSRTNTEAFF | TGTGCCAGCAGAGAGGACAGTCGTACGAACACTGAAGCTTTCTTT
. | TRBJ2-7 | TRBV28 | 13 | once | CASSLRTANGQYF | TGTGCCAGCAGTTTGCGGACTGCAAACGGCCAGTACTTC
. | TRBJ2-1 | TRBV6-5 | 14 | . | CASSYSTNYNEQFF | TGTGCCAGCAGTTACTCGACTAACTACAATGAGCAGTTCTTC
. | TRBJ2-1 | TRBV5-1 | 15 | . | CASSGGTGNYNEQFF | TGCGCCAGCAGCGGCGGGACTGGGAATTACAATGAGCAGTTCTTC
. | TRBJ1-3 | TRBV11-2 | 16 | . | CASSLESWGSGNTIYF | TGTGCCAGCAGCTTAGAGTCTTGGGGATCTGGAAACACCATATATTTT
. | TRBJ1-5 | TRBV2 | 15 | . | CASSESIYSNQPQHF | TGTGCCAGCAGTGAATCCATATATAGCAATCAGCCCCAGCATTTT
. | TRBJ2-1 | TRBV10-3 | 11 | . | CAISGYNEQFF | TGTGCCATCAGTGGTTACAATGAGCAGTTCTTC
. | TRBJ2-1 | TRBV7-8 | 14 | . | CASSLKGLLYEQFF | TGTGCCAGCAGTTTAAAGGGACTTTTGTATGAGCAGTTCTTC
. | TRBJ1-1 | TRBV5-1 | 14 | . | CASSLVPGDTEAFF | TGCGCCAGCAGCTTGGTACCAGGGGACACTGAAGCTTTCTTT
. | TRBJ1-3 | TRBV6-6 | 16 | . | CASSRSTANSGNTIYF | TGTGCCAGCAGTCGATCGACAGCTAACTCTGGAAACACCATATATTTT
TRBD1 | TRBJ1-2 | TRBV29-1 | 14 | . | CSVADRGLVNGYTF | TGCAGCGTGGCCGACAGGGGTCTGGTAAATGGCTACACCTTC
. | TRBJ1-1 | TRBV20-1 | 11 | once | CSARRNTEAFF | TGCAGTGCTAGAAGGAACACTGAAGCTTTCTTT
. | TRBJ2-3 | TRBV28 | 14 | once | CASTISTYRDTQYF | TGTGCCAGTACTATTAGCACCTATAGGGATACGCAGTATTTT
TRBD2 | TRBJ2-3 | TRBV7-9 | 17 | . | CASSFGELAGRWGTQYF | TGTGCCAGCAGCTTCGGGGAGCTAGCGGGAAGGTGGGGTACGCAGTATTTT
. | TRBJ2-3 | TRBV2 | 11 | . | CASSQGLAQYF | TGTGCCAGCAGTCAGGGGTTAGCGCAGTATTTT
. | TRBJ2-7 | TRBV28 | 15 | . | CASSIYRDRAYEQYF | TGTGCCAGCAGTATATACCGGGACCGCGCCTACGAGCAGTACTTC
TRBD1 | TRBJ1-1 | TRBV28 | 13 | . | CASVRGVNTEAFF | TGTGCCAGCGTCAGGGGGGTAAACACTGAAGCTTTCTTT
. | TRBJ2-6 | TRBV18 | 18 | . | CASSPRGPGNSGANVLTF | TGTGCCAGCTCACCAAGGGGCCCGGGAAACTCTGGGGCCAACGTCCTGACTTTC
TRBD1 | TRBJ1-5 | TRBV6-1 | 16 | . | CASSEGGGQGNQPQHF | TGTGCCAGCAGTGAAGGAGGGGGCCAGGGCAATCAGCCCCAGCATTTT
TRBD1 | TRBJ2-3 | TRBV5-1 | 20 | . | CASSGRGTGGLAEYTDTQYF | TGCGCCAGCAGCGGAAGAGGGACAGGGGGACTAGCAGAATACACAGATACGCAGTATTTT
. | TRBJ2-7 | TRBV4-2 | 12 | . | CASSQQGYEQYF | TGTGCCAGCAGCCAACAGGGCTACGAGCAGTACTTC
. | TRBJ2-7 | TRBV7-9 | 16 | . | CASSIVQGRGSYEQYF | TGTGCCAGTTCCATAGTCCAGGGGCGCGGTTCCTACGAGCAGTACTTC
. | TRBJ1-1 | TRBV7-9 | 14 | . | CASSLREGGSEAFF | TGTGCCAGCAGCTTAAGGGAGGGGGGTTCCGAAGCTTTCTTT
. | TRBJ1-2 | TRBV2 | 13 | . | CASAGLGIDGYTF | TGTGCCAGCGCTGGGTTGGGTATTGATGGCTACACCTTC
. | TRBJ1-1 | TRBV6-5 | 13 | . | CASSSGAWAEAFF | TGTGCCAGCAGTTCTGGGGCCTGGGCTGAAGCTTTCTTT
TRBD1 | TRBJ1-2 | TRBV10-3 | 15 | . | CAISESDRAYYGYTF | TGTGCCATCAGTGAGTCGGACAGGGCCTACTATGGCTACACCTTC
. | TRBJ2-1 | TRBV7-2 | 16 | . | CASSLSYWGRKYEQFF | TGTGCCAGCAGCTTATCGTACTGGGGTCGGAAATACGAGCAGTTCTTC